Listed here are 27 T cell receptor beta chains from one sample, sequenced in a study of shared clonotypes between healthy human individuals. CD45RO-negative, CCR7-positively selected cells formed the naive CD8 fraction, excluding terminally differentiated effector memory CD45RA+ cells. The assay was immunoSEQ multiplex PCR, and TCRdb's table has in-frame clones only and misses some. The data show roughly 2,000,000 clones, 80% to 95% seen once. Sequenced sample: naive CD8+ T cells from PBMCs. These receptors all stem from a man between 18 and 35 years old in good health. Some clones in this sample may be carry-over from other donors' samples.

This sequence joins TRBV19 and TRBJ1-1; no reliable D call. Germline V gene lookup returns CDR1 LNHDA and CDR2 SQIVND (reference sequence). The CDR3 is made up of 15 amino acids. V lost 0 bases to trimming and J lost 4 bases, with 12 bases between them. DNA of the CDR3: TGTGCCAGTAGTATAGATCGGGAAGGGCCCACTGAAGCTTTCTTT. Its translation: CASSIDREGPTEAFF.

This clone was found once. The chain links TRBV7-2 to TRBJ2-7; D might be TRBD2 (7 bases). Looked up from germline, CDR1 is SGHTA and CDR2 is FQGNSA. The CDR3 totals 15 residues. V was shortened by 5 bases and J by 4 bases, with 18 bases between the two germline ends. CDR3 region: CASSAGVAGGYEQYF. The CDR3 bases are TGTGCCAGCAGCGCAGGGGTAGCGGGCGGTTACGAGCAGTACTTC.

CDR3 amino acids: CATVPQGISYEQYF. In nucleotides, the CDR3 is TGTGCCACCGTCCCACAGGGAATTTCCTACGAGCAGTACTTC. The V gene is TRBV28, the J gene TRBJ2-7, with D perhaps TRBD1 (6 bases). The V end lost 10 bases, the J end lost 1 base, and 17 bases lay between the germline ends. Per the germline V gene, CDR1 is MDHEN and CDR2 is SYDVKM. The CDR3 sequence is 14 residues long.

This chain joins TRBV7-2 and TRBJ1-2; TRBD1 matches at 7 bases. The V and J ends lost 5 bases and 5 bases, in that order; junction bases with no gene match: 14. Per germline, CDR1 SGHTA and CDR2 FQGNSA. This CDR3 has 16 residues. For the CDR3, the DNA is TGTGCCAGCAGCCCGCACCAGACAGGGTCGGGTTATGGCTACACCTTC. Its translation: CASSPHQTGSGYGYTF.

The chain joins TRBV27 to TRBJ2-1; 10 nucleotides align to TRBD2. Trimming took 6 bases from V and 7 from J; bases not matched to a gene: 12. The germline CDR1 and CDR2 sequences are MNHEY and SMNVEV (reference sequence). CDR3 length: 16 residues. The CDR3 here is CASRTGAGGPRNEQFF. As DNA, the CDR3 is TGTGCCAGCAGAACAGGAGCGGGAGGGCCGAGAAATGAGCAGTTCTTC.

The rearrangement joins TRBV4-1 to TRBJ2-5; D is unresolved. V lost 3 bases to trimming and J lost 2 bases, with 7 bases between them. Germline loops: CDR1 MGHRA, CDR2 YSYEKL. This CDR3 has 13 residues. The CDR3 DNA reads as TGCGCCAGCAGCCACCGTATTCAAGAGACCCAGTACTTC. This sequence encodes CASSHRIQETQYF.

The chain has TRBV2 and TRBJ2-5, with no clear D. Judging by the DNA end, TRBJ2-7 fits better; the J call may be wrong. From germline, CDR1 is SNHLY and CDR2 FYNNEI. The CDR3 length is 14 residues. CDR3 region: CASSESRLSYEQYF. The CDR3 DNA sequence: TGTGCCAGCAGTGAATCTAGGCTCTCCTACGAGCAGTACTTC.

V and J are TRBV6-5 and TRBJ1-1, with D unresolved. Trimming pared 0 bases from V and 0 bases from J, leaving 8 bases between. This CDR3 comprises 15 residues. Per germline, CDR1 MNHEY and CDR2 SVGAGI. This chain's CDR3 is CASSYSASLNTEAFF. The CDR3 nucleotides are TGTGCCAGCAGTTACTCCGCCTCCCTGAACACTGAAGCTTTCTTT.

The rearrangement links TRBV6-5 to TRBJ2-1; D remains ambiguous. Germline V CDR1 and CDR2: MNHEY, SVGAGI. V was pared by 5 bases and J by 5 bases, with 10 bases between. The CDR3 consists of 13 residues. The CDR3 nucleotides read TGTGCCAGCAGTGTGACCCTACACAATGAGCAGTTCTTC. Translation: CASSVTLHNEQFF.

The chain combines TRBV6-5 with TRBJ2-2; D is possibly TRBD2 (5 bases). The CDR3 extends over 13 amino acids. V was cut by 4 bases and J by 6 bases, with 9 bases left in between. The V gene's germline CDR1 is MNHEY and CDR2 SVGAGI. CDR3 protein: CASSLGEAGELFF. In DNA form, the CDR3 reads TGTGCCAGCAGTTTGGGAGAGGCCGGGGAGCTGTTTTTT.

This chain links TRBV6-6 with TRBJ1-2, with D perhaps TRBD1 (5 bases). Germline V lookup: CDR1 MNHNY, CDR2 SVGAGI (reference sequence). This CDR3 is built from 16 residues. The V gene lost 7 bases and the J gene lost 3 bases, with 21 bases spanning the gap. This chain's CDR3 is CASIEWSRAPDYGYTF. CDR3 DNA sequence: TGTGCCAGCATCGAGTGGTCCAGGGCCCCTGACTATGGCTACACCTTC.

The chain recombines TRBV11-3 with TRBJ2-3, with a tentative D call TRBD2 (7 bases). V lost 5 bases to trimming and J lost 4 bases, with 16 bases between them. This CDR3 has 15 amino acids. Germline values: CDR1 SGHNT, CDR2 YENEEA. The CDR3 bases are TGTGCCAGCAGCCCACGGGGGGCGGACTCAGATACGCAGTATTTT. Its translation is CASSPRGADSDTQYF.

The chain is built from TRBV7-9 and TRBJ2-7; weak D call: TRBD1 (5 bases). Germline V CDR1 and CDR2: SEHNR, FQNEAQ (reference sequence). V lost 5 bases and J lost 3, with 17 bases in between. CDR3 length: 15 amino acids. DNA for the CDR3: TGTGCCAGCAGCGTACAGGAGCCACCCGGCTACGAGCAGTACTTC. Translated, it gives CASSVQEPPGYEQYF.

The J gene is TRBJ1-5, the V gene TRBV6-1; D unclear. Trimming pared 2 bases from V and 0 bases from J, leaving 14 bases between. The CDR3 length is 17 residues. Germline V lookup: CDR1 MNHNS, CDR2 SASEGT. The CDR3 spells CASSELGGAYSNQPQHF. In DNA form, the CDR3 reads TGTGCCAGCAGTGAACTTGGTGGAGCGTATAGCAATCAGCCCCAGCATTTT.

J is TRBJ2-7 and V is TRBV27; the D gene is possibly TRBD1 (6 bases). Germline CDR1 and CDR2: MNHEY and SMNVEV (reference sequence). V lost 6 bases and J 2 bases, leaving 14 bases between the germline ends. The CDR3 totals 14 residues. This chain's CDR3 is CASSLARGAYEQYF. As DNA, the CDR3 is TGTGCCAGCAGCCTCGCCAGGGGAGCCTACGAGCAGTACTTC.

This clone is a singleton in its sample. The chain links TRBV5-4 to TRBJ1-2, with 7 bases that match TRBD1. This CDR3 contains 15 residues. CDR1 is SGHNT and CDR2 is YYREEE in the germline V gene (reference sequence). The J segment lost 6 bases and the V segment lost 4 bases, leaving 12 bases of the junction unmatched. Here the CDR3 DNA reads TGTGCCAGCAGCCCCAGACAGGGCATAGGAAATGGCTACACCTTC. This translates into CASSPRQGIGNGYTF. Based on the CDR3 plus reference TRBV5-4 and TRBJ1-2, the full variable domain is ETGVTQSPTHLIKTRGQQVTLRCSSQSGHNTVSWYQQALGQGPQFIFQYYREEENGRGNFPPRFSGLQFPNYSSELNVNALELDDSALYLCASSPRQGIGNGYTFGSGTRLTVV.

This sequence joins TRBV7-9 and TRBJ2-3, with D uncertain. Germline V gene data show CDR1 as SEHNR and CDR2 as FQNEAQ (reference sequence). Deletions cut 8 bases from V and 3 bases from J, with 15 bases between. This CDR3 comprises 14 residues. CDR3 sequence reads: CASRLQLGTDTQYF. Written as DNA, the CDR3 is TGTGCCAGCCGCCTGCAGCTTGGGACAGATACGCAGTATTTT. Together with reference TRBV7-9 and TRBJ2-3, the CDR3 gives the full variable domain: DTGVSQNPRHKITKRGQNVTFRCDPISEHNRLYWYRQTLGQGPEFLTYFQNEAQLEKSRLLSDRFSAERPKGSFSTLEIQRTEQGDSAMYLCASRLQLGTDTQYFGPGTRLTVL.

The gene calls are TRBV4-1 and TRBJ2-2; TRBD2 might be the D (7 bases). Germline V CDR1 and CDR2: MGHRA, YSYEKL. Between the trimmed V and J ends, which lost 3 bases and 3 bases, there was a span of 20 bases. The CDR3 length is 18 residues. The CDR3 DNA reads as TGCGCCAGCAGCCAGCCCCCCGGGGGGCGCCCAGACACCGGGGAGCTGTTTTTT. Translated, it gives CASSQPPGGRPDTGELFF.

This clone was seen more than once but under ten times. V and J are TRBV7-9 and TRBJ1-1; 11 bases line up with TRBD1. The CDR3 has 13 residues. Losses at the gene ends were 5 bases for V and 5 bases for J; bases not matched to a gene: 1. Germline V gene lookup returns CDR1 SEHNR and CDR2 FQNEAQ (reference sequence). The CDR3 DNA follows: TGTGCCAGCAGCGGGGACAGGGGGACTGAAGCTTTCTTT. Its protein is CASSGDRGTEAFF. The full variable domain, rest sourced from reference TRBV7-9 and TRBJ1-1, is DTGVSQNPRHKITKRGQNVTFRCDPISEHNRLYWYRQTLGQGPEFLTYFQNEAQLEKSRLLSDRFSAERPKGSFSTLEIQRTEQGDSAMYLCASSGDRGTEAFFGQGTRLTVV.

Comment on this clone: Other DNA sequences in this sample translate to the same CDR3. The genes are TRBV5-1 and TRBJ2-7, with D uncertain. Per germline, CDR1 SGHRS and CDR2 YFSETQ. This CDR3 has 13 residues. The ends were cut back, 0 bases at V and 1 base at J, with 5 bases in the middle. CDR3 amino acids: CASSLGASYEQYF. The CDR3 DNA reads as TGCGCCAGCAGCTTGGGCGCTTCCTACGAGCAGTACTTC. Based on the CDR3 plus reference TRBV5-1 and TRBJ2-7, the full variable domain is KAGVTQTPRYLIKTRGQQVTLSCSPISGHRSVSWYQQTPGQGLQFLFEYFSETQRNKGNFPGRFSGRQFSNSRSEMNVSTLELGDSALYLCASSLGASYEQYFGPGTRLTVT.

The V gene is TRBV2, the J gene TRBJ1-1; tentative D call: TRBD1 (5 bases). Germline CDR1 reads SNHLY; CDR2 reads FYNNEI. This CDR3 contains 16 residues. The V and J ends lost 6 bases and 0 bases respectively, with 17 bases between them. CDR3 residues: CASRNTRQTMNTEAFF. CDR3 bases: TGTGCCAGCAGGAACACTCGACAGACCATGAACACTGAAGCTTTCTTT.

The V call is TRBV29-1, the J call TRBJ2-3, with TRBD1 matching 7 bases. Germline CDR1 reads SQVTM; CDR2 reads ANQGSEA. This CDR3 is built from 10 residues. J lost 8 bases, V lost 7 bases, and 3 bases had no gene match. The CDR3 bases are TGCAGCGGCACAGGGGTTACGCAGTATTTT. Protein sequence: CSGTGVTQYF.

The chain recombines TRBV7-9 with TRBJ2-7; unclear D gene. Trimming took 1 base from V and 5 from J, leaving 6 bases between them. Germline CDR1 and CDR2: SEHNR and FQNEAQ (reference sequence). The CDR3 is 12 residues long. The CDR3 here is CASSLVRNEQYF. Written as DNA, the CDR3 is TGTGCCAGCAGCTTAGTGCGTAACGAGCAGTACTTC.

The chain is built from TRBV2 and TRBJ2-1; 10 bases agree with TRBD1. The V segment lost 3 bases and the J segment 4 bases; nucleotides outside the gene matches: 6. CDR1 SNHLY and CDR2 FYNNEI come from the germline V gene. The CDR3 contains 16 residues. DNA for the CDR3: TGTGCCAGCAGTGACGGACAGGGGGAAAAGTACAATGAGCAGTTCTTC. It specifies CASSDGQGEKYNEQFF.

J is TRBJ2-3 and V is TRBV4-2; tentatively, D is TRBD2 (5 bases). Trimming took off 0 bases at V and 3 bases at J, with 16 bases between the two ends. Germline V gives CDR1 LGHNA, CDR2 YNFKEQ. CDR3 length: 17 residues. The chain's CDR3 is CASSQEIYEGLTDTQYF. The DNA for the CDR3 is TGTGCCAGCAGCCAAGAAATCTACGAGGGTTTGACAGATACGCAGTATTTT.

V gene TRBV30 combines with J gene TRBJ1-5, with D perhaps TRBD1 (6 bases). The CDR3 extends over 15 amino acids. Trimming stripped 2 bases from V and 2 bases from J, with 13 bases between. The germline CDR1 and CDR2 sequences are GTSNPN and SVGIG (reference sequence). In nucleotides, the CDR3 is TGTGCCTGGAGTCGGATGGGGGCTGGCAATCAGCCCCAGCATTTT. This encodes CAWSRMGAGNQPQHF.

The chain carries TRBV14 and TRBJ2-7; possibly TRBD2 for D (6 bases). The CDR3 is made up of 15 amino acids. V dropped 2 bases and J dropped 2 bases, with 13 bases sitting between them. Germline V CDR1 and CDR2: SGHDN, FVKESK. CDR3 nucleotide sequence: TGTGCCAGCAGCCAATGGGAGCGGGCCACCTACGAGCAGTACTTC. Amino acid sequence: CASSQWERATYEQYF.